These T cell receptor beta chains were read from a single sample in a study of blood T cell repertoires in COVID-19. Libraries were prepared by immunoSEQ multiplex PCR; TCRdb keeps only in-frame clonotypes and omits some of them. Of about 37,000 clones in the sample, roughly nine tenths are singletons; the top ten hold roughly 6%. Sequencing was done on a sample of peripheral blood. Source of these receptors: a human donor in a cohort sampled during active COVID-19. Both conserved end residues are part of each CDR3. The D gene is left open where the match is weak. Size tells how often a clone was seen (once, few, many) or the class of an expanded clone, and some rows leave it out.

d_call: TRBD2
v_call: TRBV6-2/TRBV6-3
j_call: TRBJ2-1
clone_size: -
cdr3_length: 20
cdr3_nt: TGTGCCAGCAGTTATAGCACTAGCGGGAGTCGACACTACTCCTACAATGAGCAGTTCTTC
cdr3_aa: CASSYSTSGSRHYSYNEQFF

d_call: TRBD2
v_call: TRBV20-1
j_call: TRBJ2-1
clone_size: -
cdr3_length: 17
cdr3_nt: TGCAGTGCTAGTGATAGCGGGAGGGCCAGCTCCTACAATGAGCAGTTCTTC
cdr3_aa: CSASDSGRASSYNEQFF

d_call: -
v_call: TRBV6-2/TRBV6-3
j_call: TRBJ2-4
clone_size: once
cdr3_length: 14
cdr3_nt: TGTGCCAGCAGTTACTCGGCGGGAATGAACATTCAGTACTTC
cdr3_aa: CASSYSAGMNIQYF

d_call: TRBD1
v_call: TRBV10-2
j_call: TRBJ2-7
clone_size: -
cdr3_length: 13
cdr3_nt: TGCGCCAGCAGTGAGGGACAGGGATACGAGCAGTACTTC
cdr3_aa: CASSEGQGYEQYF

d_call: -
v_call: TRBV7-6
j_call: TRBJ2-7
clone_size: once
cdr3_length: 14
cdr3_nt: TGTGCCAGCAGCCTCTCCGGGAGTGAATACGAGCAGTACTTC
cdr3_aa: CASSLSGSEYEQYF

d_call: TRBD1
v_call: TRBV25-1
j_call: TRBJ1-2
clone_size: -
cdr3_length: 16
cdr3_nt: TGTGCCAGCAGTGAACCCGGGACAGGGGTAGTCTATGGCTACACCTTC
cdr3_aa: CASSEPGTGVVYGYTF

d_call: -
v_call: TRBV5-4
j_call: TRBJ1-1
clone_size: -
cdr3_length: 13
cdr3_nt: TGTGCCAGCAGCCTGTGGTCGGGAACTGAAGCTTTCTTT
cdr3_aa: CASSLWSGTEAFF

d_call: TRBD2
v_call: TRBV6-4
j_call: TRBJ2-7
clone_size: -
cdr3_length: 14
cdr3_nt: TGTGCCAGCAGCGCGACTAGCGGGTATGGGGAGCAGTACTTC
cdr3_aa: CASSATSGYGEQYF

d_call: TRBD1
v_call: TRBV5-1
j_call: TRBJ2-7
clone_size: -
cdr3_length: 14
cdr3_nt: TGCGCCAGCAGCTCAGACAGGGTGCGCAACGAGCAGTACTTC
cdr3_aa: CASSSDRVRNEQYF

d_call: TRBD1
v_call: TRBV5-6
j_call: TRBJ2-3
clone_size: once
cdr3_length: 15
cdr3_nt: TGTGCCAGCAGCACTCCGGGACAGTTCACAGATACGCAGTATTTT
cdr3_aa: CASSTPGQFTDTQYF

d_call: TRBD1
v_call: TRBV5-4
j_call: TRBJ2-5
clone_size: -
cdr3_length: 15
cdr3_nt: TGTGCCAGCAGCTTGCCAGGGGGCAAGGGAGAGACCCAGTACTTC
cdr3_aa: CASSLPGGKGETQYF

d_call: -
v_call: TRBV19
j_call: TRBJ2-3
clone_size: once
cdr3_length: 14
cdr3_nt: TGTGCCAGTAGTACAGGGGGGAGCACAGATACGCAGTATTTT
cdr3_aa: CASSTGGSTDTQYF

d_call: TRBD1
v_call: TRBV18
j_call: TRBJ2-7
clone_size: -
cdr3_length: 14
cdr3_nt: TGTGCCAGCTCCGCCGGGACAGCCGCCTACGAGCAGTACTTC
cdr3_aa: CASSAGTAAYEQYF

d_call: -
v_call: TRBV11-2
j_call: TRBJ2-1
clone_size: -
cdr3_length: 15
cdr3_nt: TGTGCCAGCAGCCTTAGCGGTAGCTCCTACAATGAGCAGTTCTTC
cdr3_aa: CASSLSGSSYNEQFF

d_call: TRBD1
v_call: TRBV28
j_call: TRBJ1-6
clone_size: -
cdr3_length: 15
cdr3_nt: TGTGCCAGCAGTTTATCGGCAGGGGGGAATTCACCCCTCCACTTT
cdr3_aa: CASSLSAGGNSPLHF

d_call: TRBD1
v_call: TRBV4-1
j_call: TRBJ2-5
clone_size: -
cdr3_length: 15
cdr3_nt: TGCGCCAGCAGCCAGCGACAGGGGTCCCAAGAGACCCAGTACTTC
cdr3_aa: CASSQRQGSQETQYF

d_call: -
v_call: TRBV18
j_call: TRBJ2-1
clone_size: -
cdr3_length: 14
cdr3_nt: TGTGCCAGCTCGGCCGGGGTGTCCTACAATGAGCAGTTCTTC
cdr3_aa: CASSAGVSYNEQFF

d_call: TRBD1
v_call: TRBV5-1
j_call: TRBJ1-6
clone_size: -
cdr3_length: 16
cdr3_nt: TGCGCCAGCAGCCAACGAGGCAGGGGGGTAAATTCACCCCTCCACTTT
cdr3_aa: CASSQRGRGVNSPLHF

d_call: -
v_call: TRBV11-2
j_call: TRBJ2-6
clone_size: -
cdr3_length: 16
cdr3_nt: TGTGCCAGCAGCCAAAGGGAGTTCTCTGGGGCCAACGTCCTGACTTTC
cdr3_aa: CASSQREFSGANVLTF

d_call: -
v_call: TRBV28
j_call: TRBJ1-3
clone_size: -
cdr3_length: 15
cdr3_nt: TGTGCCAGCAGTGGGAGGGGGGTTCCTGGAAACACCATATATTTT
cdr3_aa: CASSGRGVPGNTIYF

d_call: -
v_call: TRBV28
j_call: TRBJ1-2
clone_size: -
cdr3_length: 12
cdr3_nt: TGTGCCAGCAGTTTACGGGGTTATGGCTACACCTTC
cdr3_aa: CASSLRGYGYTF

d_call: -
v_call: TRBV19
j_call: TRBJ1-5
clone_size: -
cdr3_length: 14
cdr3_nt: TGTGCCAGTAGTATAGAACAAGGCAATCAGCCCCAGCATTTT
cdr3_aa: CASSIEQGNQPQHF

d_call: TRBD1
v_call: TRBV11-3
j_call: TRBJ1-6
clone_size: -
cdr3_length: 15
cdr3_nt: TGTGCCAGCAGCTCGACAGGGGGAAATAATTCACCCCTCCACTTT
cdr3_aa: CASSSTGGNNSPLHF

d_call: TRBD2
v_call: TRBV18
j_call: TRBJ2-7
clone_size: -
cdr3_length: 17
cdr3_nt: TGTGCCAGCTCACCAACTAGCGGGAGCCTCAGCTCCTACGAGCAGTACTTC
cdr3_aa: CASSPTSGSLSSYEQYF

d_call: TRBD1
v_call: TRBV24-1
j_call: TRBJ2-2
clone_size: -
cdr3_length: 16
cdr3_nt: TGTGCCACCAGTGACTCGGACAGGGGCAACACCGGGGAGCTGTTTTTT
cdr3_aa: CATSDSDRGNTGELFF

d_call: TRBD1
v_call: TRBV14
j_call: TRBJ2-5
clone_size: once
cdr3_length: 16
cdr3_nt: TGTGCCAGCAGCCCAATTGGGGACAGGGCCCAAGAGACCCAGTACTTC
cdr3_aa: CASSPIGDRAQETQYF

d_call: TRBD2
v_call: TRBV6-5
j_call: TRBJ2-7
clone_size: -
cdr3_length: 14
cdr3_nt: TGTGCCAGTAGGACTAGCGGGAGAAGCCGCGAGCAGTACTTC
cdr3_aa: CASRTSGRSREQYF

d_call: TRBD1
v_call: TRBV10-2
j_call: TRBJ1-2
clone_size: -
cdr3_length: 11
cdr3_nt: TGCGCCAGCACACAGGGGGCTGGCTACACCTTC
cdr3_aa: CASTQGAGYTF

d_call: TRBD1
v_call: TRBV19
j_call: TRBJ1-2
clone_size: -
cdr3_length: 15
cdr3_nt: TGTGCCAGTAGTATAGGACAGGGGACTAACTATGGCTACACCTTC
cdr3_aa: CASSIGQGTNYGYTF

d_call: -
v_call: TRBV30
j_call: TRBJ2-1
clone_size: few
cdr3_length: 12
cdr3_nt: TGTGCCTGGACAGGGCCCTACAATGAGCAGTTCTTC
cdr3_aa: CAWTGPYNEQFF

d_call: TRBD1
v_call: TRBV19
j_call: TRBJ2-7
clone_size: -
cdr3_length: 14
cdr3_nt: TGTGCCAGCAGCACAGGGGCCCGCTCCTACGAGCAGTACTTC
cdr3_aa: CASSTGARSYEQYF

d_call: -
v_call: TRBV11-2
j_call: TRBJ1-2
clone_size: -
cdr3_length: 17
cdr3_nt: TGTGCCAGCAGCTTGAGCTCGTTAGCGGTGCGGGACTATGGCTACACCTTC
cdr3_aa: CASSLSSLAVRDYGYTF

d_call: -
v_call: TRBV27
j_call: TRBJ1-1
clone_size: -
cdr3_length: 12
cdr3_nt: TGTGCCAGCGTGGCCCGGGGCACTGAAGCTTTCTTT
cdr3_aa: CASVARGTEAFF

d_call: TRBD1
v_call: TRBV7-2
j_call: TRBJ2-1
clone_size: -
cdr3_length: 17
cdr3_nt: TGTGCCAGCAGCCGTGCGTATGGGACAGGACATTACAATGAGCAGTTCTTC
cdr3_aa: CASSRAYGTGHYNEQFF

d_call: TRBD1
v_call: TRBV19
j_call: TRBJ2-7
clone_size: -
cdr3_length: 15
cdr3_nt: TGTGCCAGTTCCTTACAGGGGCCGAGCTCCTACGAGCAGTACTTC
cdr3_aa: CASSLQGPSSYEQYF

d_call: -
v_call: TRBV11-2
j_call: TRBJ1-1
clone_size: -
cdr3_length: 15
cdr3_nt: TGTGCCAGCAGCGCCAGTCCGCGGGGGGACACTGAAGCTTTCTTT
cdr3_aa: CASSASPRGDTEAFF

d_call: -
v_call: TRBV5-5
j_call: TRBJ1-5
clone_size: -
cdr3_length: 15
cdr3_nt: TGTGCCAGCAGCTTGGAGGTCAGGGGTAGTCAGCCCCAGCATTTT
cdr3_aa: CASSLEVRGSQPQHF

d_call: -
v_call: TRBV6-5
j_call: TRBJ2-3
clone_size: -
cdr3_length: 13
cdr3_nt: TGTGCCAGCACACGGGACTCGGCAGATACGCAGTATTTT
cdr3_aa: CASTRDSADTQYF

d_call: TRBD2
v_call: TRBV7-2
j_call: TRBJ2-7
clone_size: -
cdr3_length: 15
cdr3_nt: TGTGCCAGCAGCATCGGGACTAGCGGGGGCTACGAGCAGTACTTC
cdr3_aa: CASSIGTSGGYEQYF

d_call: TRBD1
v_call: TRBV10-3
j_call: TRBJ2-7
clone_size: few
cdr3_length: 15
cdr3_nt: TGTGCCATCAGTGAGAACCGGGACAGCCACTACGAGCAGTACTTC
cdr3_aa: CAISENRDSHYEQYF

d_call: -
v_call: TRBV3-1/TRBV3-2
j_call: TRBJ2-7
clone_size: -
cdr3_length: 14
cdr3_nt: TGTGCCAGCACCCAGGGGCAGGTGGGGGGGGAGCAGTACTTC
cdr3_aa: CASTQGQVGGEQYF

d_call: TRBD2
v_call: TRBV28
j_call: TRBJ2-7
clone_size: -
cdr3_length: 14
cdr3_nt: TGTGCCAGCGGCCGAGGGACTACCCCCTACGAGCAGTACTTC
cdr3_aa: CASGRGTTPYEQYF